One T cell receptor (beta chain) is described in this entry. No antigen is known for it. This entry comes from a study of shared clonotypes between healthy human individuals. Notes on the study in general: Memory subsets had estimated richness that was generally smaller than that of naive subsets. Clonotype sharing among donors was expected to depend on sequencing depth.

The CDR3 has 16 amino acids. With 6 bases clipped from V and 4 bases from J, the junction kept 9 bases outside the gene matches. CDR1 and CDR2 (germline): KGHSH, LQKENI. This was a deep-level run. Sequenced by immunoSEQ multiplex PCR; TCRdb stores in-frame clones only, minus some. Of roughly 2.5 million clones listed, roughly nine tenths are singletons. The TCR was taken from a young man in good health. The material sequenced was naive CD4+ T cells sorted from blood. Subset described: CD45RA+ positively selected. The chain recombines TRBV18 with TRBJ1-3; 10 bases line up with TRBD1. The CDR3 loop is CASSLTDRGPGNTIYF. CDR3 nucleotides: TGTGCCAGCTCGCTCACCGACAGGGGGCCCGGAAACACCATATATTTT.